The source of this T cell receptor beta chain is a study of T cells in localized non-small cell lung cancer. Details on this clone: As yet, its antigen is unknown.

Study observations and caveats: Because sequencing included only one region (of the tumor), heterogeneity remains possible. With higher T cell density in blood came longer overall survival. Across samples, adjacent lung featured a median 57 of the top 100 tumor clones.

V was trimmed by 3 bases and J by 2 bases, leaving 4 bases between them. This CDR3 region has 12 residues. Germline assignment: CDR1 SGDLS and CDR2 YYNGEE. The assay was immunoSEQ multiplex PCR, and TCRdb's table has in-frame clones only and misses some. The sample holds around 20,000 clones, approximately 87% seen once. The chain employs TRBV9 and TRBJ2-3; D gene ambiguous. The sequencing used peripheral blood, collected before any cancer treatment. The origin of this receptor is a woman aged 40-69 years with stage I lung adenocarcinoma. This CDR3 is CASSATTDTQYF. The CDR3 DNA reads TGTGCCAGCAGCGCTACCACAGATACGCAGTATTTT.